Below, 13 T cell receptor beta chains from the same sample are listed, as sequenced in a study of blood T cell repertoires in COVID-19. Repertoires were generated with immunoSEQ multiplex PCR, while TCRdb's copy carries only in-frame clones and drops some. The table records 99,000 or so clones, roughly 80% of them present only once. The sample was peripheral blood. The receptors were sampled from a woman in her seventies with acute or convalescent COVID-19.

The rearrangement uses TRBV4-1 and TRBJ2-7; D is undetermined. In germline, CDR1 is MGHRA, CDR2 YSYEKL. The CDR3 totals 14 residues. V gave up 4 bases and J gave up 4 bases, with 14 bases separating them. CDR3 sequence reads: CASSPNPKAYEQYF. CDR3 in DNA: TGCGCCAGCAGCCCAAACCCAAAAGCTTACGAGCAGTACTTC.

V gene TRBV7-2 combines with J gene TRBJ1-5, with D tentatively TRBD1 (5 bases). The germline V gene has CDR1 SGHTA and CDR2 FQGNSA. The ends were cut back, 1 base at V and 5 bases at J, with 9 bases in the middle. This CDR3 contains 14 residues. The CDR3 protein is CASSLESGYQPQHF. CDR3 nucleotides: TGTGCCAGCAGCTTAGAGTCAGGGTATCAGCCCCAGCATTTT. Full variable domain (remainder filled in from reference TRBV7-2 and TRBJ1-5): GAGVSQSPSNKVTEKGKDVELRCDPISGHTALYWYRQSLGQGLEFLIYFQGNSAPDKSGLPSDRFSAERTGGSVSTLTIQRTQQEDSAVYLCASSLESGYQPQHFGDGTRLSIL.

V is TRBV6-6 and J is TRBJ1-1; 7 positions agree with TRBD1. The germline V gene has CDR1 MNHNY and CDR2 SVGAGI (reference sequence). The CDR3 consists of 15 residues. Unmatched junction bases numbered 7, after V lost 5 bases and J lost 1 base. CDR3 sequence (DNA): TGTGCCAGCAGTCAATTGGGACAGCCGAACACTGAAGCTTTCTTT. It specifies CASSQLGQPNTEAFF.

The chain joins TRBV5-1 to TRBJ1-4, with TRBD1 as a possible D gene (5 bases). Germline V CDR1 and CDR2: SGHRS, YFSETQ. The CDR3 loop spans 13 amino acids. V was cut by 0 bases and J by 7 bases, with 7 bases left in between. The CDR3 loop reads CASSLEGFEKLFF. CDR3 DNA: TGCGCCAGCAGCTTGGAGGGGTTTGAAAAACTGTTTTTT.

The rearrangement uses TRBV19 and TRBJ1-1; D is unclear. Germline V gene data show CDR1 as LNHDA and CDR2 as SQIVND (reference sequence). The CDR3 runs to 13 residues. Trimming removed 0 bases at V and 7 bases at J, with 9 bases between. The CDR3 nucleotides read TGTGCCAGTAGTATAGATGTTCTCAGTGAAGCTTTCTTT. It encodes CASSIDVLSEAFF. Drawing the rest from reference TRBV19 and TRBJ1-1, the complete variable domain is DGGITQSPKYLFRKEGQNVTLSCEQNLNHDAMYWYRQDPGQGLRLIYYSQIVNDFQKGDIAEGYSVSREKKESFPLTVTSAQKNPTAFYLCASSIDVLSEAFFGQGTRLTVV.

This clone was seen only a few times. The CDR3 sequence is CASSDQGTNQPQHF. Here the CDR3 DNA reads TGTGCCAGCAGTGATCAGGGTACCAATCAGCCCCAGCATTTT. The chain combines TRBV6-1 with TRBJ1-5, with a tentative D call TRBD1 (5 bases). This CDR3 is 14 amino acids long. The V end was cut by 3 bases, the J end by 3 bases, with 9 bases between. Germline CDR1 reads MNHNS; CDR2 reads SASEGT.

This clone was detected a few times. This chain joins TRBV15 and TRBJ2-7; 8 bases agree with TRBD2. The CDR3 spans 15 residues. Germline V gives CDR1 LNHNV, CDR2 YYDKDF (reference sequence). V lost 3 bases, J lost 5 bases, and 9 bases stayed unmatched. CDR3 protein: CATSSEIAGRNEQYF. In DNA form, the CDR3 reads TGTGCCACCAGCAGCGAAATAGCGGGGAGAAACGAGCAGTACTTC.

A few counts support this clone. This rearrangement joins TRBV7-2 to TRBJ2-7; D may be TRBD1 (6 bases). The V gene's germline CDR1 is SGHTA and CDR2 FQGNSA. The CDR3 spans 14 residues. The V end was cut by 4 bases, the J end by 2 bases, with 12 bases between. The CDR3 here is CASSYRTVTYEQYF. The CDR3 bases are TGTGCCAGCAGCTACCGGACAGTAACCTACGAGCAGTACTTC.

In its sample, this clone was seen a few times. This sequence joins TRBV15 and TRBJ2-6, with 7 bases that match TRBD1. V lost 5 bases to trimming and J lost 2 bases; unmatched junction nucleotides: 9. Per germline, CDR1 LNHNV and CDR2 YYDKDF (reference sequence). This CDR3 region has 17 residues. The CDR3 loop reads CATSRRQGLTGANVLTF. The CDR3 nucleotides read TGTGCCACCAGCCGCCGACAGGGATTAACTGGGGCCAACGTCCTGACTTTC.

CDR3 sequence reads: CSGLVQETQYF. The CDR3 coding sequence is TGCAGCGGACTAGTCCAAGAGACCCAGTACTTC. The V and J genes are TRBV20-1 and TRBJ2-5; 7 positions agree with TRBD2. Germline assignment: CDR1 DFQATT and CDR2 SNEGSKA (reference sequence). The CDR3 loop spans 11 amino acids.

This chain uses TRBV6-1 with TRBJ2-7; possibly TRBD1 for D (5 bases). Looked up from germline, CDR1 is MNHNS and CDR2 is SASEGT. This CDR3 spans 14 amino acids. The V and J ends lost 0 bases and 6 bases respectively, with 12 bases between them. The CDR3 loop reads CASSEAGAISEQYF. The CDR3 DNA is TGTGCCAGCAGTGAAGCAGGGGCCATTTCCGAGCAGTACTTC.

The chain employs TRBV14 and TRBJ2-2; TRBD2 agrees at 7 bases. This CDR3 comprises 18 residues. V trimming: 5 bases; J trimming: 5 bases; junction bases outside the gene matches: 17. Germline V gene sequence: CDR1 SGHDN, CDR2 FVKESK. The CDR3 bases are TGTGCCAGCAGCAAAAAGCCCCCCGGCGGGGGTTGGACCGGGGAGCTGTTTTTT. Translating gives CASSKKPPGGGWTGELFF.

V and J are TRBV27 and TRBJ2-1; weak D call: TRBD1 (6 bases). Germline V gives CDR1 MNHEY, CDR2 SMNVEV (reference sequence). This CDR3 spans 12 amino acids. Trimming left V 4 bases short and J 6 bases short, with 7 bases between. DNA of the CDR3: TGTGCCAGCAGTTCACAGGGCAATGAGCAGTTCTTC. Translation: CASSSQGNEQFF.